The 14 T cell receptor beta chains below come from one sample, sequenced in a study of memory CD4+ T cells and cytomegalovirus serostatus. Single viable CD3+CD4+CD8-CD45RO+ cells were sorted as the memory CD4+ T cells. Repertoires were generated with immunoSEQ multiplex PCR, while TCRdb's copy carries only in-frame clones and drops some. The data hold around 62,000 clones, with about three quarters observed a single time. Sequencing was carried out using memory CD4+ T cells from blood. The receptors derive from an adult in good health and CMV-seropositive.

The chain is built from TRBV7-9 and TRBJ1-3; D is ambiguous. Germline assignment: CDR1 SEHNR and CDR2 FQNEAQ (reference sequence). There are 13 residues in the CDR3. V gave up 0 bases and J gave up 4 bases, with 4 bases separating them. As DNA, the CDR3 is TGTGCCAGCAGCTTAGCAGGCGGAAACACCATATATTTT. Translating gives CASSLAGGNTIYF.

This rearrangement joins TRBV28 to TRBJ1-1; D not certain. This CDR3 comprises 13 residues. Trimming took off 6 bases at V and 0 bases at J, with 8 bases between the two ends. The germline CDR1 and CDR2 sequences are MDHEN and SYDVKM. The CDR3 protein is CASRPPMNTEAFF. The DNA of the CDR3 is TGTGCCAGCAGACCACCCATGAACACTGAAGCTTTCTTT. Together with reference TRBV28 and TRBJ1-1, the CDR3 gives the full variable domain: DVKVTQSSRYLVKRTGEKVFLECVQDMDHENMFWYRQDPGLGLRLIYFSYDVKMKEKGDIPEGYSVSREKKERFSLILESASTNQTSMYLCASRPPMNTEAFFGQGTRLTVV.

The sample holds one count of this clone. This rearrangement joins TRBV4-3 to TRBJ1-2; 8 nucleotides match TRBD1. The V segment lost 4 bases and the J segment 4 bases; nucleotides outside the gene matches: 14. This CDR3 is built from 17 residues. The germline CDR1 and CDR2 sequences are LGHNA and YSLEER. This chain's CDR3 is CASSLGTGNQWSYGYTF. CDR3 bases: TGCGCCAGCAGCCTTGGGACAGGAAATCAATGGAGCTATGGCTACACCTTC.

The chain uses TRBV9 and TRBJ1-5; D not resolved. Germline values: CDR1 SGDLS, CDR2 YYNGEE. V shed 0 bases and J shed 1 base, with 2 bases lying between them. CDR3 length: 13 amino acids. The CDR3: CASSVGSNQPQHF. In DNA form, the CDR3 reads TGTGCCAGCAGCGTAGGCAGCAATCAGCCCCAGCATTTT.

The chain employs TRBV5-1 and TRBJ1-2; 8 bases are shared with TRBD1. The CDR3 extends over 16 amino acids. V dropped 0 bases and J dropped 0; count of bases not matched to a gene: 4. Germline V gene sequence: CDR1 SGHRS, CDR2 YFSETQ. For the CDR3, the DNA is TGCGCCAGCAGCTTGGGTCTCAGGGGGCCTAACTATGGCTACACCTTC. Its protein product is CASSLGLRGPNYGYTF.

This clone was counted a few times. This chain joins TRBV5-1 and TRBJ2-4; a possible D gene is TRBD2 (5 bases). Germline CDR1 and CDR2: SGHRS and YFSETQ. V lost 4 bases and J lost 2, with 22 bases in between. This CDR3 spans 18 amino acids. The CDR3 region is CASSPTLSGWDTKNIQYF. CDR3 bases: TGCGCCAGCAGCCCAACCCTTTCGGGGTGGGATACCAAAAACATTCAGTACTTC.

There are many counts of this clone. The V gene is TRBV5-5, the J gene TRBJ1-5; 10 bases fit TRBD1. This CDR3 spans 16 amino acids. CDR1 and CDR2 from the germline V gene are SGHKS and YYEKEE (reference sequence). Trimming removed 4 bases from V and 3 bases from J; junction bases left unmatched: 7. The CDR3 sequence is CASSGDRGMDNQPQHF. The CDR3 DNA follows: TGTGCCAGCAGCGGGGACAGGGGAATGGACAATCAGCCCCAGCATTTT. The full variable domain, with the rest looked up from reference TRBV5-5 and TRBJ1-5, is DAGVTQSPTHLIKTRGQQVTLRCSPISGHKSVSWYQQVLGQGPQFIFQYYEKEERGRGNFPDRFSARQFPNYSSELNVNALLLGDSALYLCASSGDRGMDNQPQHFGDGTRLSIL.

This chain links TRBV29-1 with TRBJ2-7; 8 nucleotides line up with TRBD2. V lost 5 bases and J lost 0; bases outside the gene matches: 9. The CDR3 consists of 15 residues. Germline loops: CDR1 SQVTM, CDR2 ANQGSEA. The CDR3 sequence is CSVTLLAGNSYEQYF. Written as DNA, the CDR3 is TGCAGCGTTACCCTTCTAGCGGGCAACTCCTACGAGCAGTACTTC.

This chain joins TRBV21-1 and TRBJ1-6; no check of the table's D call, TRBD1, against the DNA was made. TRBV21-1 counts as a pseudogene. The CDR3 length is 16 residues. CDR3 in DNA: TGTGCCAGGGAACCGGGACAGGGTTGGAAAAATTCACCCCTCCACTTT. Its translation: CAREPGQGWKNSPLHF.

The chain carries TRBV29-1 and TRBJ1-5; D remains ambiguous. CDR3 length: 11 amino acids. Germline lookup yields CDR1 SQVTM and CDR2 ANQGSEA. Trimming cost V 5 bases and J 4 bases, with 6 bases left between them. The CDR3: CSVPENQPQHF. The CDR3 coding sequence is TGCAGCGTTCCCGAGAATCAGCCCCAGCATTTT.

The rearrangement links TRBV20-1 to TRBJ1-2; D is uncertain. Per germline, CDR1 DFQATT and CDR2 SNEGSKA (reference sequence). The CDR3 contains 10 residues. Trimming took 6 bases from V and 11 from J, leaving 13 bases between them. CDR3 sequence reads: CSASGFLYTF. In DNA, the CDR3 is TGCAGTGCGTCGGGATTCCTTTACACCTTC.

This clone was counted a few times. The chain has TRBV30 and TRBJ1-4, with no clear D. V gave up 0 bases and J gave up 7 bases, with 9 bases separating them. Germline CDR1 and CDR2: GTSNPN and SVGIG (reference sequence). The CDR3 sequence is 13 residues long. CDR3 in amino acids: CAWSVRGFEKLFF. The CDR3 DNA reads TGTGCCTGGAGTGTACGGGGTTTTGAAAAACTGTTTTTT.

DNA for the CDR3: TGCGCCAGCAGCTCCTCTAGCGGGGGTCCGAATCAAGAGACCCAGTACTTC. Amino acid sequence: CASSSSSGGPNQETQYF. The gene calls are TRBV5-1 and TRBJ2-5; 10 bases agree with TRBD2. V dropped 3 bases and J dropped 2; count of bases not matched to a gene: 10. Germline CDR1 is SGHRS and CDR2 is YFSETQ. The CDR3 length is 17 residues.

The DNA for the CDR3 is TGTGCCAGCAGCTTAGTCTCTCCCGGGGAGCTGTTTTTT. It is translated as CASSLVSPGELFF. The chain is built from TRBV11-1 and TRBJ2-2; D is ambiguous. With 1 base removed from V and 6 bases from J, the gap between germline ends came to 6 bases. This CDR3 comprises 13 residues. Germline V gene sequence: CDR1 SGHAT, CDR2 FQDESV (reference sequence).